The rows below give T cell receptor beta chains drawn from one sample of a study of T-cell memory formation after mild COVID-19. TCRdb re-called the 5' RACE reads with MiXCR, one entry per CDR3 protein. The repertoire holds around 390,000 distinct CDR3 sequences, with about 15% as singletons. The sample taken for sequencing was PBMCs or a T cell subset sorted from them (not recorded which). The source is a man aged 18 to 29 who had mild COVID-19 (a few samples of this study predate the infection). Cell type and time point are not known. Both conserved end residues are part of each CDR3. D genes are given only for firm matches. Some rows have no size entry. The others give once, few or many, or a class for an expanded clone.

>TRBD1|TRBJ2-1|few|TRBV12-3/TRBV12-4
TGTGCCAGCAGAGGTCGGACAGGCAACAATGAGCAGTTCTTC
CASRGRTGNNEQFF
>TRBD1|TRBJ1-1|.|TRBV11-2
TGTGCCAGCAGTCCCGACAGGGGAGGAGGTGCAGCTTTCTTT
CASSPDRGGGAAFF
>.|TRBJ1-2|.|TRBV20-1
TGCAGTGCTAGAGATCTCGGGGGAGGTGGCTACACCTTC
CSARDLGGGGYTF
>.|TRBJ1-2|.|TRBV7-9
TGTGCCAGCAGCCCCACTACAGGGTCCCGCTATGGCTACACCTTC
CASSPTTGSRYGYTF
>.|TRBJ2-7|few|TRBV3-1
TGTGCCAGCAGCCAGCTAAATCATGGATTCCACGAGCAGTACTTC
CASSQLNHGFHEQYF
>TRBD1|TRBJ2-2|.|TRBV20-1
TGCAGTGCTTCGACAGGGGGTGTGAACACCGGGGAGCTGTTTTTT
CSASTGGVNTGELFF
>TRBD1|TRBJ2-3|many|TRBV4-3
TGCGCCAGCAGCCAAGAAGGGGTTGGACAGGGAGGCACAGATACGCAGTATTTT
CASSQEGVGQGGTDTQYF
>.|TRBJ2-2|.|TRBV7-2
TGTGCCAGCAGCTTAGTGAACTACGGGGAGCTGTTTTTT
CASSLVNYGELFF
>TRBD1|TRBJ2-2|.|TRBV5-1
TGCGCCAGCAGCTCACCGACAGGGGTTGGGACCGGGGAGCTGTTTTTT
CASSSPTGVGTGELFF
>.|TRBJ2-5|many|TRBV7-2
TGTGCCAGCAGCTTTTCAGACCGGGGGATCCAAGAGACCCAGTACTTC
CASSFSDRGIQETQYF
>TRBD2|TRBJ2-7|.|TRBV3-1
TGTGCCAGCAGCCAAGATTTCGGGGGGGCAACCTACGAGCAGTACTTC
CASSQDFGGATYEQYF
>.|TRBJ1-2|few|TRBV6-2/TRBV6-3
TGTGCCAGCAGTTACCCGGACGGAGAATACTATGGCTACACCTTC
CASSYPDGEYYGYTF
>.|TRBJ1-4|once|TRBV19
TGTGCCAGTAGTATTTATCTCGCAACTAATGAAAAACTGTTTTTT
CASSIYLATNEKLFF
>.|TRBJ2-3|few|TRBV15
TGTGCCACCAGCAGAGATATTGGGGGAGCCCCAGATACGCAGTATTTT
CATSRDIGGAPDTQYF
>.|TRBJ2-1|few|TRBV28
TGTGCCAGCAGTTTTCCAGCGGAGAATGAGCAGTTCTTC
CASSFPAENEQFF
>.|TRBJ2-5|few|TRBV5-6
TGTGCCAGCAGCTTAATGAGCCAAGAGACCCAGTACTTC
CASSLMSQETQYF
>.|TRBJ2-3|.|TRBV7-2
TGTGCCAGCAGCCCGTATGCTAGCACAGATACGCAGTATTTT
CASSPYASTDTQYF
>.|TRBJ2-7|few|TRBV2
TGTGCCAGCAGTGAGTCTTTTGTCCCCCACGAGCAGTACTTC
CASSESFVPHEQYF
>.|TRBJ2-2|many|TRBV20-1
TGCAGTGCTAGAAAGCCCGGGAACACCGGGGAGCTGTTTTTT
CSARKPGNTGELFF
>TRBD1|TRBJ1-6|.|TRBV7-8
TGTGCCAGCAGACGGACAGGGTACGAGAGTCCCCTCCACTTT
CASRRTGYESPLHF
>TRBD1|TRBJ1-6|few|TRBV10-3
TGTGCCACCGGACAGGAGAGTTCACCCCTCCACTTT
CATGQESSPLHF
>TRBD2|TRBJ2-1|few|TRBV3-1
TGTGCCAGCAGCCAGATAGCGGGGGGGTTCGGAAATGAGCAGTTCTTC
CASSQIAGGFGNEQFF
>TRBD2|TRBJ2-1|few|TRBV3-1
TGTGCCAGCAGCCAAGATACGGAGCGGGGGGCAGTCAATGAGCAGTTCTTC
CASSQDTERGAVNEQFF
>.|TRBJ2-2|.|TRBV4-3
TGCGCCAGCAGCCAAGACCTAGCTCGGAGGGCCGGGGAGCTGTTTTTT
CASSQDLARRAGELFF
>TRBD1|TRBJ2-5|few|TRBV7-9
TGTGCCAGCAGCGCAAGGGACAGGGGGCAAGAGACCCAGTACTTC
CASSARDRGQETQYF
>.|TRBJ2-3|once|TRBV4-2
TGTGCCAGCAGCCAAGGTCCAGTTACGCAGTATTTT
CASSQGPVTQYF
>.|TRBJ2-3|many|TRBV4-3
TGCGCCAGCAGCCAGTCCGGGACGGCAAGCACAGATACGCAGTATTTT
CASSQSGTASTDTQYF
>.|TRBJ2-3|many|TRBV6-2/TRBV6-3
TGTGCCAGCAGCTCCGCGGATACGCAGTATTTT
CASSSADTQYF
>TRBD2|TRBJ2-3|few|TRBV5-1
TGCGCCAGCAGCCAGTCGACGGGGGGGTTGGATACGCAGTATTTT
CASSQSTGGLDTQYF
>TRBD2|TRBJ2-5|.|TRBV28
TGTGCCAGCAGTCCCCGACTAGCCACAGAGACCCAGTACTTC
CASSPRLATETQYF
>.|TRBJ1-1|once|TRBV7-9
TGTGCCAGCAGCTTTGTCGGGGCGCGGAACACTGAAGCTTTCTTT
CASSFVGARNTEAFF